Listed below are T cell receptor beta chains from one sample, sequenced in a study of spatial heterogeneity in lung cancer. From the 5' RACE reads, TCRdb called clonotypes with MiXCR, one entry per CDR3 protein. The profile shows about 15,000 distinct CDR3 sequences, almost 8% of them singletons. The sample consisted of PBMCs, taken at surgery. Receptor source: a female donor with early-stage non-small cell lung cancer. The CDR3 runs from the conserved cysteine through the conserved F or W. Each record gives: D gene, J gene, V gene, clone size, CDR3 protein, CDR3 DNA. D genes are given only for firm matches. Clone size, where shown, is once, few, many, or a class for clones that have expanded.

TRBD1 | TRBJ2-3 | TRBV20-1 | many | CSARAPGQSTDTQYF | TGCAGTGCTAGGGCACCGGGACAGAGCACAGATACGCAGTATTTT
- | TRBJ2-3 | TRBV5-1 | many | CASSLPGGTDTQYF | TGCGCCAGCAGCTTGCCAGGGGGCACAGATACGCAGTATTTT
- | TRBJ1-2 | TRBV29-1 | many | CSVNGNYGYTF | TGCAGCGTTAATGGCAACTATGGCTACACCTTC
TRBD1 | TRBJ1-2 | TRBV7-9 | many | CASSSTGYRGDNYGYTF | TGTGCCAGCAGCTCCACCGGTTACAGGGGAGACAACTATGGCTACACCTTC
- | TRBJ2-7 | TRBV7-2 | - | CASSLASSGGYEQYF | TGTGCCAGCAGCTTAGCCTCGAGCGGCGGCTACGAGCAGTACTTC
TRBD1 | TRBJ1-1 | TRBV9 | medium-sized | CASSVDRGPVREAFF | TGTGCCAGCAGCGTAGATAGGGGGCCTGTCAGGGAAGCTTTCTTT
- | TRBJ1-1 | TRBV29-1 | many | CSVEPDMNTEAFF | TGCAGCGTTGAACCCGACATGAACACTGAAGCTTTCTTT
TRBD1 | TRBJ2-1 | TRBV29-1 | many | CSAKDRGYNEQFF | TGCAGCGCCAAGGACAGGGGTTACAATGAGCAGTTCTTC
TRBD2 | TRBJ2-7 | TRBV19 | few | CASSMELAGVGYEQYF | TGTGCCAGTAGTATGGAACTAGCGGGAGTCGGCTACGAGCAGTACTTC
- | TRBJ2-5 | TRBV5-4 | many | CASSLVLAGDMVSF | TGTGCCAGCAGCTTGGTTTTGGCAGGGGACATGGTCTCCTTC
- | TRBJ2-1 | TRBV5-5 | - | CASSFTGVHFNEQFF | TGTGCCAGCAGCTTCACGGGGGTTCATTTCAATGAGCAGTTCTTC
- | TRBJ1-3 | TRBV6-6 | medium-sized | CASRGTGFGNTIYF | TGTGCCAGCAGGGGCACGGGATTTGGAAACACCATATATTTT
TRBD1 | TRBJ1-4 | TRBV6-1 | many | CASSRQGSYTNEKLFF | TGTGCCAGCAGTAGACAGGGGAGTTACACTAATGAAAAACTGTTTTTT
TRBD2 | TRBJ2-1 | TRBV3-1 | - | CASSQDTSAYNEQFF | TGTGCCAGCAGCCAAGATACTAGCGCCTACAATGAGCAGTTCTTC
- | TRBJ2-7 | TRBV6-1 | - | CASSEQWTYEQYF | TGTGCCAGCAGTGAACAGTGGACCTACGAGCAGTACTTC
- | TRBJ1-2 | TRBV6-1 | medium-sized | CASSSGGGANYGYTF | TGTGCCAGCAGCTCCGGTGGAGGGGCGAACTATGGCTACACCTTC
TRBD2 | TRBJ2-1 | TRBV6-2/TRBV6-3 | many | CASRASGRQNNEQFF | TGTGCCAGCAGGGCCAGCGGGAGGCAAAACAATGAGCAGTTCTTC